The sequence of this T cell receptor (beta chain) was determined in a study of chemoradiotherapy in HPV16-positive cancers. Study-wide results and limits: Candidate HPV-specific clones and E7-related TCR motifs grew in tumor during treatment. HPV-responsive T-cell expansion during chemoradiotherapy was linked to improved recurrence-free survival in HPV16-positive patients.

With regard to this clone: Its cognate antigen is unknown.

Germline CDR1 and CDR2: KGHSY and FQNENV. CDR3 length: 17 amino acids. V lost 0 bases, J lost 6 bases, and 18 bases lay in between. Libraries were prepared by immunoSEQ multiplex PCR; TCRdb keeps only in-frame clonotypes and omits some of them. Here the sample spans roughly 13,000 clones, roughly 71% being singletons. This receptor was obtained from a human donor with HPV-associated anogenital cancer. J is TRBJ1-5 and V is TRBV16, with no clear D. The specimen was taken from a patient who underwent chemoradiotherapy. The CDR3 sequence is CASSQSGGGGSSQPQHF. Here the CDR3 DNA reads TGTGCCAGCAGCCAATCGGGCGGCGGAGGGTCGAGTCAGCCCCAGCATTTT.